The next 23 T cell receptor beta chains were all read from a single sample in a study of T cells after yellow fever vaccination. TCRdb called the 5' RACE reads again in MiXCR, with one record for every CDR3 protein. The sample comprises 95,000 to 150,000 distinct CDR3 sequences, around 7.4% of which are singletons, and roughly 2.6% rests with the top ten. Sequencing was performed on CD4+ T cells sorted from PBMCs, taken 10 days after the first yellow fever vaccination. The receptors were sampled from a man aged 18 to 29 who received the YFV17D yellow fever vaccine.

Ten or more counts support this clonotype. The chain joins TRBV9 to TRBJ2-1, with 11 bases lining up with TRBD2. CDR1 and CDR2 from the germline V gene are SGDLS and YYNGEE. The junction had 3 bases not matched to a gene; V was cut back by 2 bases and J by 8 bases. There are 14 residues in the CDR3. The CDR3 sequence: CASSVSGGAYEQFF. CDR3 nucleotide sequence: TGTGCCAGCAGCGTTAGCGGGGGGGCCTATGAGCAGTTCTTC. Looking up the rest from reference TRBV9 and TRBJ2-1 gives the full variable domain: DSGVTQTPKHLITATGQRVTLRCSPRSGDLSVYWYQQSLDQGLQFLIQYYNGEERAKGNILERFSAQQFPDLHSELNLSSLELGDSALYFCASSVSGGAYEQFFGPGTRLTVL.

A word on this clonotype: A much larger clone differs from this one at a single base, so this may be a read error. The chain combines TRBV20-1 with TRBJ1-6, with 7 bases identical to TRBD1. Germline lookup yields CDR1 DFQATT and CDR2 SNEGSKA (reference sequence). CDR3 size: 14 residues. Germline trimming cut 2 bases from V and 10 bases from J; bases unmatched to any gene: 8. For the CDR3, the DNA is TGCAGTGCTAGAAAACAGGGGACGTTATCACCCCTCCACTTT. This translates into CSARKQGTLSPLHF.

This clonotype was seen only a few times. V usage is TRBV7-8 and J usage is TRBJ2-7; 9 bases map to TRBD1. This CDR3 is 15 amino acids long. V was clipped by 2 bases and J by 7 bases; unmatched bases: 9. CDR1 and CDR2 (germline): SGHVS, FQNEAQ. CDR3 protein: CASSLPGTGSVEQYF. The CDR3 DNA reads TGTGCCAGCAGCTTACCCGGGACAGGGTCCGTGGAGCAGTACTTC.

This clonotype was detected ten times or more. The chain uses TRBV10-3 and TRBJ2-3; 8 bases match TRBD1. Losses at the gene ends were 6 bases for V and 5 bases for J; bases not matched to a gene: 7. Germline assignment: CDR1 ENHRY and CDR2 SYGVKD. The CDR3 consists of 14 residues. Here the CDR3 DNA reads TGTGCCATCAGACGACAGGGGACAGGAGATACGCAGTATTTT. Its translation: CAIRRQGTGDTQYF.

Remarks on this clonotype: This could be a read error, since a much larger clone is one nucleotide away. J is TRBJ2-3 and V is TRBV2; D remains unclear. Trimming pared 0 bases from V and 4 bases from J, leaving 11 bases between. Germline V lookup: CDR1 SNHLY, CDR2 FYNNEI. CDR3 length equals 15 residues. CDR3 bases: TGTGCCAGCAGTGAAGCGAGACATATGTCAGATACGCAGTATTTT. Encoded protein: CASSEARHMSDTQYF.

This clonotype was detected many times. CDR3 residues: CASSQRQTQYF. In DNA, the CDR3 is TGTGCCAGCAGCCAGCGGCAGACCCAGTACTTC. The chain has TRBV7-2 and TRBJ2-5, with D possibly being TRBD2 (5 bases). Germline V lookup: CDR1 SGHTA, CDR2 FQGNSA. The V gene lost 5 bases and the J gene lost 6 bases, with 7 bases spanning the gap. CDR3 length: 11 residues.

This clonotype was counted at least ten times. This rearrangement joins TRBV5-1 to TRBJ2-3, with 7 bases lining up with TRBD1. Germline-derived CDR1 and CDR2 are SGHRS and YFSETQ. The ends lost 2 bases at V and 7 bases at J; junction bases unmatched: 7. The CDR3 spans 14 residues. In DNA form, the CDR3 reads TGCGCCAGCAGCTTTGACAGGGTAAAGAATACGCAGTATTTT. Encoded protein: CASSFDRVKNTQYF.

This clonotype was detected many times. The V call is TRBV28, the J call TRBJ2-3; D possibly corresponds to TRBD2 (6 bases). The CDR3 is 15 amino acids. The V end lost 3 bases, the J end lost 2 bases, and 12 bases lay between the germline ends. Germline CDR1 MDHEN, CDR2 SYDVKM. CDR3 bases: TGTGCCAGCAGTTTTGGAGGGCGGACCACAGATACGCAGTATTTT. It encodes CASSFGGRTTDTQYF.

This clonotype appeared many times. The chain links TRBV5-1 to TRBJ2-5, with 12 nucleotides matching TRBD2. CDR3 length equals 15 residues. V was pared by 7 bases and J by 5 bases, with 9 bases of the junction left unmatched. Germline CDR1 reads SGHRS; CDR2 reads YFSETQ. CDR3 sequence reads: CASSETSGGIETQYF. The CDR3 nucleotides are TGCGCCAGCTCGGAGACTAGCGGGGGAATCGAGACCCAGTACTTC.

This clonotype was counted at least ten times. V is TRBV20-1 and J is TRBJ1-2; D is possibly TRBD1 (5 bases). The CDR3 extends over 12 amino acids. Trimming took off 2 bases at V and 7 bases at J, with 11 bases between the two ends. Germline V gene lookup returns CDR1 DFQATT and CDR2 SNEGSKA (reference sequence). The CDR3 sequence: CSARQGLAGYTF. Written as DNA, the CDR3 is TGCAGTGCTAGACAGGGACTGGCTGGCTACACCTTC.

The J gene is TRBJ2-3, the V gene TRBV5-6; a possible D gene is TRBD1 (6 bases). Germline V gene sequence: CDR1 SGHDT, CDR2 YYEEEE. This CDR3 has 13 residues. V shed 8 bases and J shed 1 base, with 11 bases lying between them. CDR3 region: CARGPGGTDTQYF. CDR3 DNA: TGTGCCAGGGGCCCAGGGGGCACAGATACGCAGTATTTT.

In its sample, this clonotype was seen a few times. V and J are TRBV5-5 and TRBJ2-3; 7 bases are shared with TRBD2. V dropped 1 base and J dropped 3; count of bases not matched to a gene: 14. This CDR3 has 18 amino acids. Germline V gene sequence: CDR1 SGHKS, CDR2 YYEKEE (reference sequence). The CDR3 protein is CASSLSGQLRTRTDTQYF. The CDR3 DNA reads TGTGCCAGCAGCTTGTCGGGGCAACTGAGGACTAGGACAGATACGCAGTATTTT.

The sample holds many counts of this clonotype. The chain links TRBV20-1 to TRBJ2-1, with TRBD1 matching over 7 bases. CDR1 is DFQATT, CDR2 SNEGSKA, per germline (reference sequence). The CDR3 totals 15 residues. Germline trimming cut 0 bases from V and 7 bases from J; bases unmatched to any gene: 9. CDR3 protein: CSARDLRGRLNEQFF. The CDR3 DNA reads as TGCAGTGCTAGAGATCTGAGGGGGCGATTGAATGAGCAGTTCTTC.

This clonotype was seen ten or more times. The rearrangement links TRBV6-2 or TRBV6-3 to TRBJ1-2; D not certain. V gave up 4 bases and J gave up 8 bases, with 17 bases separating them. Germline values: CDR1 MNHEY, CDR2 SVGEGT. This CDR3 spans 14 amino acids. CDR3 nucleotide sequence: TGTGCCAGCAGTTTAGACGGACCCGCCTTCGGCTACACCTTC. Translation: CASSLDGPAFGYTF.

This clonotype was recorded many times. The chain employs TRBV11-2 and TRBJ2-2; 9 nucleotides align to TRBD1. The J segment lost 7 bases and the V segment lost 4 bases, leaving 7 bases of the junction unmatched. The CDR3 runs to 15 residues. Germline V gene sequence: CDR1 SGHAT, CDR2 FQNNGV. CDR3 amino acids: CASSSHRGRDGELFF. As DNA, the CDR3 is TGTGCCAGCAGCTCTCACAGGGGGCGGGACGGGGAGCTGTTTTTT.

This clonotype appeared many times. This chain links TRBV7-2 with TRBJ2-2; the D is unclear. The CDR3 extends over 14 amino acids. Trimming took off 1 base at V and 1 base at J, with 4 bases between the two ends. Per the germline V gene, CDR1 is SGHTA and CDR2 is FQGNSA. CDR3 sequence reads: CASSLDQNTGELFF. The CDR3 DNA sequence: TGTGCCAGCAGCTTAGACCAGAACACCGGGGAGCTGTTTTTT.

This clonotype was detected many times. The chain combines TRBV5-1 with TRBJ2-5, with TRBD2 identical over 8 bases. From germline, CDR1 is SGHRS and CDR2 YFSETQ. The CDR3 is 18 amino acids. The J segment lost 0 bases and the V segment lost 5 bases, leaving 15 bases of the junction unmatched. The CDR3 region has the DNA TGCGCCAGCAGGGGTTTAGGAGCGGGGGCCTATCACCAAGAGACCCAGTACTTC. Translation: CASRGLGAGAYHQETQYF.

The rearrangement links TRBV7-8 to TRBJ2-3; D may be TRBD1 (6 bases). CDR1 and CDR2 (germline): SGHVS, FQNEAQ. The CDR3 loop spans 12 amino acids. The V and J ends lost 5 bases and 13 bases respectively, with 16 bases between them. The CDR3 DNA is TGTGCCAGCAGCCAAAGTGACAGGCAGAAGTATTTT. Translating it yields CASSQSDRQKYF.

This clonotype was recorded at least ten times. The genes are TRBV5-1 and TRBJ2-3, with TRBD2 matching 10 bases. Losses at the gene ends were 2 bases for V and 1 base for J; bases not matched to a gene: 4. Germline V gene sequence: CDR1 SGHRS, CDR2 YFSETQ. The CDR3 covers 16 residues. The CDR3 is CASSFSGGFRTDTQYF. The CDR3 nucleotides are TGCGCCAGCAGCTTTAGCGGGGGGTTCCGCACAGATACGCAGTATTTT.

The table lists this clonotype with many counts. V is TRBV24-1 and J is TRBJ2-7; D is unclear. Germline-derived CDR1 and CDR2 are KGHDR and SFDVKD. This CDR3 contains 19 residues. V was pared by 3 bases and J by 1 base, with 24 bases between. The CDR3 sequence is CATSDTPLINGSTSYEQYV. The CDR3 DNA sequence: TGTGCCACCAGTGATACACCCCTTATTAACGGGTCAACATCCTACGAGCAGTACGTC.

The CDR3 reads CASSSTAFTDTQYF. For the CDR3, the DNA is TGTGCCAGCAGCTCCACAGCATTCACAGATACGCAGTATTTT. The rearrangement uses TRBV5-4 and TRBJ2-3; D remains unclear. The V end lost 3 bases, the J end lost 2 bases, and 10 bases lay between the germline ends. In germline, CDR1 is SGHNT, CDR2 YYREEE (reference sequence). The CDR3 has 14 amino acids. The entire variable domain, with the rest obtained from reference TRBV5-4 and TRBJ2-3, is as follows: ETGVTQSPTHLIKTRGQQVTLRCSSQSGHNTVSWYQQALGQGPQFIFQYYREEENGRGNFPPRFSGLQFPNYSSELNVNALELDDSALYLCASSSTAFTDTQYFGPGTRLTVL.

V is TRBV6-5 and J is TRBJ2-7; TRBD2 is a possible D gene (5 bases). Trimming removed 3 bases at V and 6 bases at J, with 15 bases between. The CDR3 sequence is 14 residues long. The germline CDR1 and CDR2 sequences are MNHEY and SVGAGI. In DNA form, the CDR3 reads TGTGCCAGCAGTTATAGCCCGGGAACCTCCGAGCAGTACTTC. Encoded protein: CASSYSPGTSEQYF.

This clonotype was detected a few times. This chain uses TRBV5-1 with TRBJ2-5; D not resolved. The germline gives CDR1 SGHRS, CDR2 YFSETQ. The CDR3 runs 13 residues. Trimming left V 2 bases short and J 3 bases short, with 8 bases between. DNA for the CDR3: TGCGCCAGCAGCTTAGTCGCGAAAGAGACCCAGTACTTC. Its translation: CASSLVAKETQYF. Looking up the rest from reference TRBV5-1 and TRBJ2-5 gives the full variable domain: KAGVTQTPRYLIKTRGQQVTLSCSPISGHRSVSWYQQTPGQGLQFLFEYFSETQRNKGNFPGRFSGRQFSNSRSEMNVSTLELGDSALYLCASSLVAKETQYFGPGTRLLVL.